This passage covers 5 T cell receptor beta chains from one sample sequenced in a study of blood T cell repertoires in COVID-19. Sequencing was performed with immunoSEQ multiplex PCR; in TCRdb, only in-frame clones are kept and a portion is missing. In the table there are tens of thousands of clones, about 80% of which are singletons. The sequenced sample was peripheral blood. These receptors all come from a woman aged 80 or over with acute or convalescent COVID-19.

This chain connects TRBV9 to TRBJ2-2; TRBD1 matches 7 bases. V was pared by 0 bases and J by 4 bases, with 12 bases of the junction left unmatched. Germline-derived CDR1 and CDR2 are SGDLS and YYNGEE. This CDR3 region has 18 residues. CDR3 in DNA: TGTGCCAGCAGCGTAGGTCCCCTAGGACAGGCGGGCACCGGGGAGCTGTTTTTT. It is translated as CASSVGPLGQAGTGELFF.

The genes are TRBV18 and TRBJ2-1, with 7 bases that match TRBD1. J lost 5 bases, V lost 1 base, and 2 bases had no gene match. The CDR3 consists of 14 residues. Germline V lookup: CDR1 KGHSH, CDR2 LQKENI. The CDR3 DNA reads TGTGCCAGCTCACCACAGGGGGCACACAATGAGCAGTTCTTC. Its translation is CASSPQGAHNEQFF.

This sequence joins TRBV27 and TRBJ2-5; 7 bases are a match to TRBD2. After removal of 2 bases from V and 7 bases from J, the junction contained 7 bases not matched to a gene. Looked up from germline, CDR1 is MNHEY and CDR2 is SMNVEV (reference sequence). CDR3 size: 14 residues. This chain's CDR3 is CASSLGLPGGTQYF. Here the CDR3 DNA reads TGTGCCAGCAGTTTAGGATTGCCGGGGGGGACCCAGTACTTC.

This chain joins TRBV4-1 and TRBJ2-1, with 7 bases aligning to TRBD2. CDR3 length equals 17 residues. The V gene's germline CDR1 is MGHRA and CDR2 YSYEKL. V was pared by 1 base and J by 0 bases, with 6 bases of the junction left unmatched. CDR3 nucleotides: TGCGCCAGCAGCCAAGGGCTAGCGGTGAGCTCCTACAATGAGCAGTTCTTC. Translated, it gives CASSQGLAVSSYNEQFF.

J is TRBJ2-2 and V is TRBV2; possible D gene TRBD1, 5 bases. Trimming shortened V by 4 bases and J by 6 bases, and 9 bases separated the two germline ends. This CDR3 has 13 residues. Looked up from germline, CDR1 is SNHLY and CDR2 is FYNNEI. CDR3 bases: TGTGCCAGCAGTGGCTACAGGTCCGGGGAGCTGTTTTTT. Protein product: CASSGYRSGELFF. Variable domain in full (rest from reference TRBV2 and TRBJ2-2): EPEVTQTPSHQVTQMGQEVILRCVPISNHLYFYWYRQILGQKVEFLVSFYNNEISEKSEIFDDQFSVERPDGSNFTLKIRSTKLEDSAMYFCASSGYRSGELFFGEGSRLTVL.